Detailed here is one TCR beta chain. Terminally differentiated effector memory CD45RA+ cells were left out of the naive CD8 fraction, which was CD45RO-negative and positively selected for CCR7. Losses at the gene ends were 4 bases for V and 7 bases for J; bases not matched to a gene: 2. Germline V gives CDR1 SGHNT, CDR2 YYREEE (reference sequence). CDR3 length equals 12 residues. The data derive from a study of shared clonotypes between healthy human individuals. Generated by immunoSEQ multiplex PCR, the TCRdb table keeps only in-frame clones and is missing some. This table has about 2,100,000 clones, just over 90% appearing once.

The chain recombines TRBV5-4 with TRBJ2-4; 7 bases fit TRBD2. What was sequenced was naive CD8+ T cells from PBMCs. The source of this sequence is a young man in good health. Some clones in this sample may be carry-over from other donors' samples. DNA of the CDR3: TGTGCCAGCAGCCCCGGGGGGAACATTCAGTACTTC. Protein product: CASSPGGNIQYF.